Sequencing of this TCR beta chain was carried out in a study of persistence of HIV-infected CD4 T cells. About the research overall: A median of about eight years of suppressive ART preceded sampling.

About this clone: The antigen is unknown.

Study-wide points: TCRbeta richness was lower in CMV- and Gag-responding cells than in anti-CD3/anti-CD28-responding cells. Proviral oligoclonality tracked with TCR oligoclonality within the same sorted cells.

Sequencing used immunoSEQ version 4 in survey mode. Libraries were prepared by immunoSEQ multiplex PCR; TCRdb keeps only in-frame clonotypes and omits some of them. The sample carries roughly 30,000 clones, around 80% recorded once. V was clipped by 7 bases and J by 8 bases, with 21 bases between them. CDR1 is SGHRS, CDR2 YFSETQ, per germline. This CDR3 has 14 amino acids. The stimulus was lysate of CMV-infected fibroblasts, around 10 ug/mL. CD40L/CD69 double-negative CD45RO-high memory CD4+ T cells were collected. For around 19 hours, CD8-depleted PBMCs received anti-CD28/CD49d costimulation, a CD40-blocking antibody and enfuvirtide.

Source: CD4+ T cells sorted from PBMCs after approximately 19-hour stimulation, taken from a patient who received antiretroviral therapy. V usage is TRBV5-1 and J usage is TRBJ1-2, with D perhaps TRBD1 (6 bases). The sequence came from an adult woman with HIV who was CMV-seropositive. CDR3 sequence: CASSISDSGFGYTF. Here the CDR3 DNA reads TGCGCCAGCTCGATTTCGGACAGCGGCTTCGGCTACACCTTC.